This entry lists 14 T cell receptor beta chains sequenced from one sample in a study of T cell responses to AZD1222 COVID-19 vaccine. Sequencing was performed with immunoSEQ multiplex PCR; in TCRdb, only in-frame clones are kept and a portion is missing. This table has 120,000 to 150,000 clones, approximately 89% appearing once. Source: peripheral blood, taken 28 days after the second AZD1222 dose. The receptors here all came from an adult who received the AZD1222 COVID-19 vaccine.

The chain joins TRBV19 to TRBJ2-7; 11 bases map to TRBD2. The V and J ends lost 4 bases and 6 bases, in that order; junction bases with no gene match: 8. Germline CDR1 reads LNHDA; CDR2 reads SQIVND (reference sequence). The CDR3 consists of 15 residues. This chain's CDR3 is CASSKILAGAGEQYF. Here the CDR3 DNA reads TGTGCCAGTAGTAAGATACTAGCGGGGGCGGGCGAGCAGTACTTC.

The J gene is TRBJ1-5, the V gene TRBV27; 7 bases fit TRBD1. The V gene end was trimmed by 5 bases and the J gene end by 9 bases; junction bases not matched to a gene: 7. This CDR3 comprises 13 residues. CDR1 and CDR2 (germline): MNHEY, SMNVEV (reference sequence). Here the CDR3 DNA reads TGTGCCAGCAGTGACAGGGCGTTCGGGCCCCAGCATTTT. Encoded protein: CASSDRAFGPQHF.

This clone was seen only a few times. V is TRBV7-8 and J is TRBJ2-7, with D unclear. Germline V gene sequence: CDR1 SGHVS, CDR2 FQNEAQ. V lost 0 bases, J lost 0 bases, and 6 bases lay in between. This CDR3 is built from 14 residues. DNA for the CDR3: TGTGCCAGCAGCTTAGCGGCGGACTCCTACGAGCAGTACTTC. Amino acid sequence: CASSLAADSYEQYF.

The chain combines TRBV9 with TRBJ1-1, with 9 bases aligning to TRBD1. Germline V CDR1 and CDR2: SGDLS, YYNGEE. V gave up 0 bases and J gave up 6 bases; unmatched junction bases: 3. This CDR3 comprises 14 residues. As DNA, the CDR3 is TGTGCCAGCAGCGTAGGGACAGGGGCCCCTGAAGCTTTCTTT. Translating it yields CASSVGTGAPEAFF.

Only a few counts were recorded for this clone. The rearrangement uses TRBV7-8 and TRBJ2-2, with D perhaps TRBD1 (6 bases). This CDR3 has 17 amino acids. V was pared by 4 bases and J by 5 bases, with 20 bases between. Per the germline V gene, CDR1 is SGHVS and CDR2 is FQNEAQ. This CDR3 reads CASSSNQQGVGTGELFF. The CDR3 DNA reads as TGTGCCAGCAGCTCCAATCAACAGGGAGTCGGGACCGGGGAGCTGTTTTTT.

V gene TRBV27 combines with J gene TRBJ2-1; TRBD2 matches 8 bases. CDR1 is MNHEY and CDR2 is SMNVEV in the germline V gene (reference sequence). CDR3 size: 13 residues. The V gene end was trimmed by 6 bases and the J gene end by 9 bases; junction bases not matched to a gene: 7. CDR3 nucleotide sequence: TGTGCCAGCAGAGGCGGGAGGTCAGGTGAGCAGTTCTTC. Protein product: CASRGGRSGEQFF.

V gene TRBV6-2 or TRBV6-3 combines with J gene TRBJ1-1; unclear D gene. Trimming shortened V by 3 bases and J by 7 bases, and 9 bases separated the two germline ends. CDR3 size: 12 residues. Germline V CDR1 and CDR2: MNHEY, SVGEGT. The CDR3 nucleotides are TGTGCCAGCAGTTATATGGGGATTGAAGCTTTCTTT. Its translation is CASSYMGIEAFF.

The chain couples TRBV5-1 to TRBJ1-1, with 7 bases aligning to TRBD1. The J segment lost 3 bases and the V segment lost 5 bases, leaving 10 bases of the junction unmatched. This CDR3 spans 15 amino acids. The germline V gene has CDR1 SGHRS and CDR2 YFSETQ. Written as DNA, the CDR3 is TGCGCCAGCAGATCACAGGGGTCCCGGCACACTGAAGCTTTCTTT. Translated: CASRSQGSRHTEAFF. The whole variable domain, filled in from reference TRBV5-1 and TRBJ1-1, reads KAGVTQTPRYLIKTRGQQVTLSCSPISGHRSVSWYQQTPGQGLQFLFEYFSETQRNKGNFPGRFSGRQFSNSRSEMNVSTLELGDSALYLCASRSQGSRHTEAFFGQGTRLTVV.

The J gene is TRBJ2-7, the V gene TRBV2; 11 bases agree with TRBD2. CDR1 and CDR2 (germline): SNHLY, FYNNEI. The ends lost 5 bases at V and 6 bases at J; junction bases unmatched: 12. This CDR3 is built from 16 residues. The DNA for the CDR3 is TGTGCCAGCAGTAGACTAGCGGGACGCGTTTCGGGCGAGCAGTACTTC. This translates into CASSRLAGRVSGEQYF. The variable domain in full, with the rest retrieved from reference TRBV2 and TRBJ2-7, is EPEVTQTPSHQVTQMGQEVILRCVPISNHLYFYWYRQILGQKVEFLVSFYNNEISEKSEIFDDQFSVERPDGSNFTLKIRSTKLEDSAMYFCASSRLAGRVSGEQYFGPGTRLTVT.

The chain employs TRBV28 and TRBJ1-6; D possibly corresponds to TRBD1 (5 bases). The CDR3 is 12 amino acids. Germline assignment: CDR1 MDHEN and CDR2 SYDVKM. V dropped 7 bases and J dropped 14 bases, with 15 bases sitting between them. CDR3 nucleotide sequence: TGTGCCAGCATTACTAATGGGGACGCCCTCCACTTT. Its translation is CASITNGDALHF. The full variable domain, its missing parts supplied by reference TRBV28 and TRBJ1-6, is DVKVTQSSRYLVKRTGEKVFLECVQDMDHENMFWYRQDPGLGLRLIYFSYDVKMKEKGDIPEGYSVSREKKERFSLILESASTNQTSMYLCASITNGDALHFGNGTRLTVT.

This clone was detected only a few times. This chain joins TRBV3-1 (or the pseudogene TRBV3-2) and TRBJ2-7, with 9 positions matching TRBD1. Germline CDR1 and CDR2: LGHDT and YNNKEL (reference sequence). The CDR3 has 14 residues. With V trimmed by 5 bases and J by 5 bases, 7 bases remained unmatched. The CDR3: CASSTGTGLHEQYF. CDR3 nucleotides: TGTGCCAGCAGCACCGGGACAGGGTTGCACGAGCAGTACTTC.

The chain carries TRBV11-2 and TRBJ2-7; D perhaps matches TRBD1 (5 bases). The germline V gene has CDR1 SGHAT and CDR2 FQNNGV. V was pared by 5 bases and J by 3 bases, with 26 bases between. The CDR3 runs to 18 residues. The CDR3 DNA reads TGTGCCAGCAGCAATCCATTTGTTATGATCGAAGGGGACTACGAGCAGTACTTC. Translation gives CASSNPFVMIEGDYEQYF.

This chain links TRBV7-6 with TRBJ1-4; D may be TRBD1 (6 bases). The germline gives CDR1 SGHVS, CDR2 FNYEAQ. Trimming stripped 5 bases from V and 4 bases from J, with 20 bases between. This CDR3 has 17 amino acids. The CDR3 loop reads CASSSGGSGAFNEKLFF. The CDR3 DNA sequence: TGTGCCAGCAGCAGTGGGGGCTCCGGGGCCTTTAATGAAAAACTGTTTTTT.

The J gene is TRBJ2-2, the V gene TRBV27; D is ambiguous. Germline lookup yields CDR1 MNHEY and CDR2 SMNVEV (reference sequence). Trimming removed 1 base from V and 4 bases from J, with 1 base in between. The length of the CDR3 is 12 residues. The CDR3 region has the DNA TGTGCCAGCAGTTTATTCACCGGGGAGCTGTTTTTT. Its protein is CASSLFTGELFF.